This T cell receptor beta chain was profiled in a study of Tregs in tolerant kidney transplant recipients. Study in general: Mixed chimerism was transient after nonmyeloablative marrow transplants from related graft donors.

CDR3 size: 15 residues. V was cut by 2 bases and J by 2 bases, with 12 bases left in between. Germline V gene sequence: CDR1 SGHRS, CDR2 YFSETQ. CD4+CD25+CD127- Tregs, CD4+CD25- non-Tregs, CD4 and CD8 cells were sorted. Before regulatory T cell sorting, thawed PBMCs rested overnight at 37°C in about 220 IU/ml IL-2. TCRdb's copy holds only in-frame clones and misses some; the assay was immunoSEQ multiplex PCR. Among around 85,000 clones listed, 75% to 95% were seen once. As to this clone: The antigen remains unidentified. The sample carries other DNA sequences with the same CDR3.

Broader study findings: Expanding Tregs on activated donor B cells appeared to best identify donor-specific TCRbeta clones.

The input for sequencing was Tregs from blood, taken before the transplant. The TCR sequence derives from a human donor who received a combined kidney and bone marrow transplant. The chain links TRBV5-1 to TRBJ2-3; D gene uncertain. The CDR3 region is CASSLDSNPTDTQYF. CDR3 bases: TGCGCCAGCAGCTTAGACTCCAACCCCACAGATACGCAGTATTTT.